This is a list of T cell receptor beta chains from one sample in a study of CD8+ T cells in alopecia areata. Profiling relied on immunoSEQ multiplex PCR, and the TCRdb table lists in-frame clones only, not all of them. The sample lists 95,000 to 100,000 clones; just under 60% were seen once. Sequencing used CD8+ T cells sorted from blood, obtained at approximately week 60, from a patient treated with tofacitinib. These receptors were collected from a human donor with alopecia areata. The CDR3 runs from the conserved cysteine through the conserved F or W. Each record gives: clone size, V gene, D gene, CDR3 length, J gene, CDR3 protein, CDR3 DNA. D genes are given only for firm matches. The size field is filled for only some rows; it gives once, few, many or a size class.

.	TRBV2	.	12	TRBJ2-1	CASSSTANEQFF	TGTGCCAGCAGTTCGACAGCAAATGAGCAGTTCTTC
.	TRBV27	.	16	TRBJ1-6	CASSSGRSSYNSPLHF	TGTGCCAGCAGCTCCGGAAGGAGCTCCTATAATTCACCCCTCCACTTT
.	TRBV28	.	15	TRBJ1-5	CASSLVRGSNQPQHF	TGTGCCAGCAGTTTAGTCAGGGGAAGCAATCAGCCCCAGCATTTT
.	TRBV2	.	11	TRBJ2-7	CASSEAYEQYF	TGTGCCAGCAGTGAAGCCTACGAGCAGTACTTC
.	TRBV5-1	.	12	TRBJ1-1	CASRMGNTEAFF	TGCGCCAGCAGAATGGGTAACACTGAAGCTTTCTTT
.	TRBV2	.	11	TRBJ1-2	CAVRTRDGYTF	TGTGCCGTAAGGACCCGAGATGGCTACACCTTC
few	TRBV19	TRBD1	13	TRBJ2-3	CASRDRGSDTQYF	TGTGCCAGCCGGGACAGGGGGTCTGATACGCAGTATTTT
.	TRBV5-1	.	12	TRBJ1-1	CASSFGRGEAFF	TGCGCCAGCAGCTTTGGGAGAGGTGAAGCTTTCTTT
.	TRBV11-3	.	15	TRBJ2-3	CASSLAGALTDTQYF	TGTGCCAGCAGCTTAGCCGGGGCCCTCACAGATACGCAGTATTTT
.	TRBV29-1	.	12	TRBJ1-2	CSVFGRGYGYTF	TGCAGCGTCTTTGGGAGGGGGTATGGCTACACCTTC
few	TRBV13	.	15	TRBJ1-2	CASSLAARPNYGYTF	TGTGCCAGCAGCTTAGCGGCCAGACCTAACTATGGCTACACCTTC
few	TRBV19	.	15	TRBJ2-7	CASSIDLFPPGEQYF	TGTGCCAGTAGTATAGATCTATTCCCTCCCGGGGAGCAGTACTTC
.	TRBV25-1	.	13	TRBJ1-2	CASSDGTPFGYTF	TGTGCCAGCAGTGACGGGACACCCTTCGGCTACACCTTC
few	TRBV5-6	.	15	TRBJ2-2	CASSGGSGFPGELFF	TGTGCCAGCAGCGGGGGCTCAGGGTTCCCCGGGGAGCTGTTTTTT
few	TRBV21-1	.	13	TRBJ2-1	CASSPVARNEQFF	TGTGCCAGCAGCCCGGTGGCGCGCAATGAGCAGTTCTTC
.	TRBV4-1	.	17	TRBJ2-3	CASSLYGWGSSTDTQYF	TGCGCCAGCAGCCTCTACGGTTGGGGTTCTAGCACAGATACGCAGTATTTT
.	TRBV2	.	12	TRBJ1-4	CASRAEAEKLFF	TGTGCCAGCAGGGCCGAAGCTGAAAAACTGTTTTTT
.	TRBV7-9	.	16	TRBJ1-1	CASRFFPLGTNTEAFF	TGTGCCAGCCGATTCTTTCCCCTGGGAACGAACACTGAAGCTTTCTTT
.	TRBV5-1	TRBD1	15	TRBJ2-5	CASTLYTGQQETQYF	TGCGCCAGCACCTTATATACGGGACAGCAAGAGACCCAGTACTTC
.	TRBV27	TRBD1	14	TRBJ1-5	CASSWTGEGQPQHF	TGTGCCAGCAGTTGGACAGGGGAGGGCCAGCCCCAGCATTTT
.	TRBV2	.	11	TRBJ2-3	CASSAGDTQYF	TGTGCCAGCAGTGCAGGGGATACGCAGTATTTT
few	TRBV5-1	TRBD1	15	TRBJ2-5	CASRSTGTVQETQYF	TGCGCCAGCAGATCAACCGGGACAGTCCAAGAGACCCAGTACTTC
.	TRBV2	TRBD1	15	TRBJ2-7	CASRPEGTGTYEQYF	TGTGCCAGCAGGCCCGAAGGGACAGGGACCTACGAGCAGTACTTC
.	TRBV30	.	11	TRBJ2-7	CAWSQGIEQYF	TGTGCCTGGAGTCAGGGTATCGAGCAGTACTTC
.	TRBV13	TRBD1	15	TRBJ2-2	CASAVGTGGAGELFF	TGTGCCAGTGCCGTAGGGACAGGGGGTGCCGGGGAGCTGTTTTTT
.	TRBV18	.	14	TRBJ2-5	CASLEQGGTETQYF	TGTGCCAGCTTGGAACAGGGAGGAACCGAGACCCAGTACTTC
.	TRBV30	TRBD1	13	TRBJ2-7	CAWSTGQLYEQYF	TGTGCCTGGAGTACGGGACAGCTCTACGAGCAGTACTTC
.	TRBV10-2	.	15	TRBJ1-2	CASGPNRASNYGYTF	TGCGCCAGCGGACCGAACAGAGCTTCTAACTATGGCTACACCTTC
.	TRBV29-1	.	11	TRBJ2-7	CSVEVQGEQYF	TGCAGCGTTGAAGTACAGGGAGAGCAGTACTTC
few	TRBV2	.	10	TRBJ2-3	CASGGDTQYF	TGTGCCAGCGGCGGAGATACGCAGTATTTT
.	TRBV15	TRBD1	13	TRBJ2-7	CATERTGSYEQYF	TGTGCCACGGAACGGACAGGGAGCTACGAGCAGTACTTC
few	TRBV7-9	.	13	TRBJ2-7	CASSPDGIYEQYF	TGTGCCAGCAGCCCTGACGGTATCTACGAGCAGTACTTC
once	TRBV11-3	.	15	TRBJ2-2	CASSPERGVAGELFF	TGTGCCAGCAGCCCAGAACGTGGGGTCGCCGGGGAGCTGTTTTTT
.	TRBV25-1	TRBD2	16	TRBJ2-3	CASEGLAGAYTDTQYF	TGTGCCAGCGAGGGACTAGCGGGGGCGTACACAGATACGCAGTATTTT
.	TRBV10-3	TRBD2	16	TRBJ2-3	CAISASGGGGTDTQYF	TGTGCCATCAGTGCTAGCGGGGGAGGTGGCACAGATACGCAGTATTTT
.	TRBV6-5	TRBD1	15	TRBJ1-2	CASRGPGQGNYGYTF	TGTGCCAGCAGGGGACCGGGACAGGGGAACTATGGCTACACCTTC
.	TRBV5-1	.	13	TRBJ1-4	CASSPRDGEKLFF	TGCGCCAGCAGCCCTAGAGACGGTGAAAAACTGTTTTTT
.	TRBV6-6	.	14	TRBJ1-5	CASSPTPYSQPQHF	TGTGCCAGCAGTCCCACCCCCTACAGTCAGCCCCAGCATTTT
.	TRBV7-9	TRBD1	16	TRBJ1-1	CASSPGTGGLNTEAFF	TGTGCCAGCAGCCCAGGGACAGGGGGCCTGAACACTGAAGCTTTCTTT